Below are 21 T cell receptor beta chains sequenced from a single sample in a study of blood T cell repertoires in COVID-19. The table came from immunoSEQ multiplex PCR; TCRdb's copy has only in-frame clones and leaves some out. The sample contains fewer than 450,000 clones, about 88% of which appear only once. Sequencing input: PBMCs or T cells enriched from blood (not recorded which). These receptors came from a woman aged 30 to 39 who had recovered from COVID-19.

The chain combines TRBV11-2 with TRBJ2-5; 7 bases are a match to TRBD2. Germline lookup yields CDR1 SGHAT and CDR2 FQNNGV. The V and J ends lost 0 bases and 7 bases, in that order; junction bases with no gene match: 8. This CDR3 is built from 15 residues. CDR3 nucleotide sequence: TGTGCCAGCAGCTTAGAAAATGGCGGGGGAGTGACCCAGTACTTC. This codes for CASSLENGGGVTQYF.

This clone was seen more than once but under ten times. The V call is TRBV9, the J call TRBJ2-2, with D hard to call. Germline lookup yields CDR1 SGDLS and CDR2 YYNGEE. CDR3 length: 15 amino acids. Trimming removed 4 bases at V and 6 bases at J, with 16 bases between. CDR3 nucleotide sequence: TGTGCCAGCAGCCCCAAGGCTAGTATAGCCGGGGAGCTGTTTTTT. Its protein is CASSPKASIAGELFF.

The CDR3: CASGGTGGYTF. The CDR3 DNA follows: TGTGCTAGTGGTGGGACAGGCGGCTACACCTTC. V is TRBV12-5 and J is TRBJ1-2; 8 bases line up with TRBD1. This CDR3 has 11 residues. The V and J ends lost 5 bases and 8 bases, in that order; junction bases with no gene match: 1. Germline CDR1 is LGHNT and CDR2 is FRNRAP.

The J gene is TRBJ1-6, the V gene TRBV2; TRBD1 matches 9 bases. The CDR3 loop spans 15 amino acids. CDR1 is SNHLY and CDR2 is FYNNEI in the germline V gene. The V and J ends lost 7 bases and 10 bases, in that order; junction bases with no gene match: 11. This CDR3 is CASTQGGQGTSPLHF. The CDR3 region has the DNA TGTGCCAGCACCCAAGGGGGACAGGGAACCTCACCCCTCCACTTT. Full variable domain (rest looked up from reference TRBV2 and TRBJ1-6): EPEVTQTPSHQVTQMGQEVILRCVPISNHLYFYWYRQILGQKVEFLVSFYNNEISEKSEIFDDQFSVERPDGSNFTLKIRSTKLEDSAMYFCASTQGGQGTSPLHFGNGTRLTVT.

The V and J genes are TRBV7-9 and TRBJ2-3; 9 bases map to TRBD2. This CDR3 is built from 16 residues. The trim removed 5 bases at V and 5 bases at J, leaving 11 bases unmatched. In germline, CDR1 is SEHNR, CDR2 FQNEAQ (reference sequence). The CDR3 nucleotides are TGTGCCAGCAGCCTAAAACGCGGGGGGGCCGGAGATACGCAGTATTTT. It specifies CASSLKRGGAGDTQYF. The full variable domain, rest sourced from reference TRBV7-9 and TRBJ2-3, is DTGVSQNPRHKITKRGQNVTFRCDPISEHNRLYWYRQTLGQGPEFLTYFQNEAQLEKSRLLSDRFSAERPKGSFSTLEIQRTEQGDSAMYLCASSLKRGGAGDTQYFGPGTRLTVL.

This chain connects TRBV5-1 to TRBJ1-2, with a possible D match to TRBD1 (6 bases). There are 15 residues in the CDR3. Germline V gene lookup returns CDR1 SGHRS and CDR2 YFSETQ. The ends were cut back, 1 base at V and 0 bases at J, with 10 bases in the middle. The DNA for the CDR3 is TGCGCCAGCAGCTTGTCACAGGGAGCTAACTATGGCTACACCTTC. Amino acids: CASSLSQGANYGYTF.

The chain links TRBV19 to TRBJ1-5; the D gene is possibly TRBD1 (6 bases). The CDR3 has 16 residues. Germline lookup yields CDR1 LNHDA and CDR2 SQIVND (reference sequence). Trimming cost V 7 bases and J 3 bases, with 19 bases left between them. This CDR3 reads CASTDVATGLNQPQHF. DNA of the CDR3: TGTGCCAGTACCGACGTGGCGACAGGCCTCAATCAGCCCCAGCATTTT.

About this clone: The sample carries other DNA sequences with the same CDR3. The CDR3 region is CASSLSGDTEAFF. Here the CDR3 DNA reads TGTGCCAGCAGTTTGTCAGGGGACACTGAAGCTTTCTTT. This chain joins TRBV12-3 or TRBV12-4 and TRBJ1-1; D might be TRBD1 (6 bases). The germline V and J ends were trimmed by 3 bases and 3 bases, with 8 bases remaining between them. This CDR3 is built from 13 residues.

The chain combines TRBV6-5 with TRBJ2-1; 12 bases agree with TRBD1. Germline V gene lookup returns CDR1 MNHEY and CDR2 SVGAGI. This CDR3 spans 16 amino acids. Trimming at V came to 1 base and at J to 7 bases, leaving 5 bases not matched to a gene. The CDR3 bases are TGTGCCAGCAGTTACTTGGGACAGGGGGCGAGGAATGAGCAGTTCTTC. It is translated as CASSYLGQGARNEQFF.

The genes are TRBV6-5 and TRBJ2-7, with TRBD2 as a possible D gene (6 bases). CDR3 size: 16 residues. Trimming removed 0 bases from V and 3 bases from J, with 15 bases in between. CDR1 MNHEY and CDR2 SVGAGI come from the germline V gene. CDR3 residues: CASSYSRREGGYEQYF. In nucleotides, the CDR3 is TGTGCCAGCAGTTACTCGCGTCGAGAGGGAGGCTACGAGCAGTACTTC.

This chain links TRBV6-5 with TRBJ1-1, with 7 bases fitting TRBD1. Germline assignment: CDR1 MNHEY and CDR2 SVGAGI. The CDR3 totals 13 residues. V was clipped by 9 bases and J by 3 bases; unmatched bases: 7. For the CDR3, the DNA is TGTGCCAGTCCGGGACAGACCTACACTGAAGCTTTCTTT. Its translation: CASPGQTYTEAFF.

V gene TRBV5-1 combines with J gene TRBJ2-7, with D possibly matching TRBD2 (6 bases). CDR1 SGHRS and CDR2 YFSETQ come from the germline V gene. Trimming cost V 0 bases and J 2 bases, with 12 bases left between them. This CDR3 has 15 residues. The CDR3 here is CASSLAGEPPYEQYF. The CDR3 DNA follows: TGCGCCAGCAGCTTGGCGGGGGAACCCCCCTACGAGCAGTACTTC.

The chain joins TRBV7-8 to TRBJ2-2; 10 bases line up with TRBD2. Germline V gene lookup returns CDR1 SGHVS and CDR2 FQNEAQ. Losses at the gene ends were 5 bases for V and 0 bases for J; bases not matched to a gene: 9. The CDR3 is 18 residues long. The CDR3 region has the DNA TGTGCCAGCAGCCCTAAACTAGCGGGGCAAACGAACACCGGGGAGCTGTTTTTT. Protein product: CASSPKLAGQTNTGELFF.

This chain joins TRBV14 and TRBJ2-3; D is perhaps TRBD2 (6 bases). CDR3 size: 15 residues. V was shortened by 2 bases and J by 2 bases, with 11 bases between the two germline ends. Germline V gene lookup returns CDR1 SGHDN and CDR2 FVKESK. CDR3 DNA sequence: TGTGCCAGCAGCCAAATGCGGGGCTCCACAGATACGCAGTATTTT. It encodes CASSQMRGSTDTQYF.

The chain links TRBV10-3 to TRBJ2-1, with 7 bases that match TRBD1. The V and J ends lost 5 bases and 2 bases, in that order; junction bases with no gene match: 6. CDR1 ENHRY and CDR2 SYGVKD come from the germline V gene. The CDR3 contains 15 residues. The CDR3: CAISPDRAPYNEQFF. As DNA, the CDR3 is TGTGCCATCAGTCCCGACAGGGCCCCCTACAATGAGCAGTTCTTC.

This chain uses TRBV19 with TRBJ2-3; TRBD2 matches at 9 bases. There are 15 residues in the CDR3. With 4 bases clipped from V and 1 base from J, the junction kept 3 bases outside the gene matches. Germline V CDR1 and CDR2: LNHDA, SQIVND (reference sequence). CDR3 bases: TGTGCCAGTAGTACGATAGCGGGGGGCACAGATACGCAGTATTTT. Residues: CASSTIAGGTDTQYF.

This sequence joins TRBV7-9 and TRBJ2-2, with a tentative D call TRBD1 (5 bases). V gave up 0 bases and J gave up 0 bases, with 11 bases separating them. Germline CDR1 is SEHNR and CDR2 is FQNEAQ (reference sequence). This CDR3 comprises 17 residues. The DNA for the CDR3 is TGTGCCAGCAGCTTAGCAGCAGGGCCCGCGAACACCGGGGAGCTGTTTTTT. Amino acid sequence: CASSLAAGPANTGELFF.

The genes are TRBV19 and TRBJ2-2, with D hard to call. V gave up 3 bases and J gave up 8 bases, with 10 bases separating them. CDR1 and CDR2 (germline): LNHDA, SQIVND (reference sequence). There are 13 residues in the CDR3. The CDR3 is CASSIEFWGELFF. The CDR3 DNA follows: TGTGCCAGTAGTATCGAGTTTTGGGGGGAGCTGTTTTTT.

The chain joins TRBV21-1 to TRBJ2-3; the table's D call of TRBD1 was not tested on the DNA. TRBV21-1 is marked as a pseudogene. The CDR3 has 16 residues. Written as DNA, the CDR3 is TGTGCCAGCAGCAAAGGACGACAGAGAAACACAGATACGCAGTATTTT. It is translated as CASSKGRQRNTDTQYF.

The chain carries TRBV5-6 and TRBJ2-3; TRBD2 might be the D (7 bases). The CDR3 covers 16 residues. Germline loops: CDR1 SGHDT, CDR2 YYEEEE. The ends were cut back, 1 base at V and 1 base at J, with 13 bases in the middle. The CDR3 DNA follows: TGTGCCAGCAGCTTGTCGGGGGGCCGAGGCACAGATACGCAGTATTTT. This codes for CASSLSGGRGTDTQYF.

With regard to this clone: Other DNA sequences within the sample encode an identical CDR3. The chain links TRBV27 to TRBJ1-1; TRBD1 matches at 7 bases. This CDR3 spans 13 amino acids. Germline CDR1 is MNHEY and CDR2 is SMNVEV (reference sequence). With V trimmed by 5 bases and J by 4 bases, 4 bases remained unmatched. CDR3 region: CASSPRGSTEAFF. The CDR3 DNA reads as TGTGCCAGCAGTCCCAGGGGGAGCACTGAAGCTTTCTTT.